This is a list of T cell receptor beta chains from one sample in a study of blood T cell repertoires in COVID-19. Some clones are missing from TCRdb's copy, which holds only in-frame ones; the method was immunoSEQ multiplex PCR. The sample has roughly 100,000 clones; 75% to 90% are singletons. The sequenced sample was peripheral blood. These receptors were taken from a woman aged 50 to 60 with COVID-19, enrolled during active disease. CDR3s leave out the opening cysteine and the closing phenylalanine or tryptophan. Fields, in order: J gene, V gene, CDR3 protein.

j_call: TRBJ1-1
v_call: TRBV5-5
cdr3_aa: ASSLGLGLNTEAF

j_call: TRBJ1-2
v_call: TRBV14
cdr3_aa: ASSQTGTHGYT

j_call: TRBJ1-1
v_call: TRBV6-6
cdr3_aa: ASSPTGQGFRISEAF

j_call: TRBJ2-1
v_call: TRBV11-2
cdr3_aa: ASSLGHNEQF

j_call: TRBJ2-1
v_call: TRBV7-9
cdr3_aa: ASSNRDRGIYNEQF

j_call: TRBJ2-2
v_call: TRBV7-2
cdr3_aa: ASSLDLAASVC

j_call: TRBJ1-2
v_call: TRBV28
cdr3_aa: ASSLWLGLRGGYT

j_call: TRBJ1-5
v_call: TRBV6-5
cdr3_aa: ASRGDSSWEQPRH

j_call: TRBJ2-1
v_call: TRBV2
cdr3_aa: ASSLLAGGPAEQF

j_call: TRBJ2-5
v_call: TRBV7-9
cdr3_aa: ASSLGFDRAETQY

j_call: TRBJ2-3
v_call: TRBV2
cdr3_aa: ASRGTSDTQY

j_call: TRBJ2-3
v_call: TRBV7-2
cdr3_aa: ASRTSGSYLGTQY

j_call: TRBJ2-1
v_call: TRBV10-3
cdr3_aa: AISGSTSGVAYNEQF

j_call: TRBJ2-5
v_call: TRBV13
cdr3_aa: ASSDRGGGLQETQY

j_call: TRBJ2-1
v_call: TRBV9
cdr3_aa: ASSVGASNEQF

j_call: TRBJ2-4
v_call: TRBV19
cdr3_aa: ASSIGGGTSGAKNIQY

j_call: TRBJ2-2
v_call: TRBV19
cdr3_aa: ASSNLGQYTGELF